This T cell receptor (beta chain) was obtained from a study of blood T cells in healthy people across ages. Then a second PCR, running about 7 to 11 cycles, was carried out with a sample-barcoded 5' primer and a J-beta primer mix. MiXCR, run by TCRdb on the 5' RACE reads, gives a single entry per CDR3 protein. The sample yields more than 700,000 distinct CDR3 sequences, less than 70% seen once. The ends were cut back, 0 bases at V and 6 bases at J, with 12 bases in the middle. The CDR3 contains 13 residues. The V gene's germline CDR1 is DFQATT and CDR2 SNEGSKA (reference sequence). Study-wide points: With age, beta diversity per million T cells declined roughly linearly, significantly by about 40. Lack of knowledge of donor CMV status possibly confounded expanded clonotype changes.

The sample holds a few counts of this clonotype. The antigen remains undetermined. This sequence originates from a man older than 75 in good health. The chain carries TRBV20-1 and TRBJ2-7, with a possible D match to TRBD1 (6 bases). Sample: blood. CDR3 loop: CSARDLAGVEQYF. The CDR3 DNA sequence: TGCAGTGCTAGAGACCTCGCAGGGGTCGAGCAGTACTTC.